A selection of T cell receptor beta chains follows, all from one sample in a study of Ad26.COV2.S vaccination and SARS-CoV-2 variants. The repertoire was sequenced with immunoSEQ multiplex PCR; TCRdb's copy has only in-frame clones and lacks some. The table includes around 320,000 clones, about nine tenths detected once. The sample was peripheral blood, taken in a trial of Ad26.COV2.S vaccine versus placebo. The receptors come from a person aged 18-65 years who received the Ad26.COV2.S COVID-19 vaccine or a placebo. The CDR3 runs from the conserved cysteine through the conserved F or W. The order of the fields is J gene, V gene, clone size, D gene, CDR3 protein, CDR3 DNA. A D gene is named only where the DNA matches it firmly. A row's size may be missing; if present it is once, few, many or a size class.

>TRBJ1-1|TRBV30|-|-
CAACPGRATEAFF
TGTGCCGCCTGCCCCGGCAGGGCTACTGAAGCTTTCTTT
>TRBJ2-7|TRBV10-3|-|-
CAISTGEAYEQYF
TGTGCCATTTCGACAGGTGAAGCCTACGAGCAGTACTTC
>TRBJ2-7|TRBV19|-|-
CASSIAGAGYEQYF
TGTGCCAGTAGTATAGCTGGGGCTGGGTACGAGCAGTACTTC
>TRBJ2-3|TRBV11-1|-|-
CASSLATADTQYF
TGTGCCAGCAGCCTGGCGACGGCAGATACGCAGTATTTT
>TRBJ2-3|TRBV12-3/TRBV12-4|-|TRBD2
CASSRGLETQYF
TGTGCCAGCAGCCGCGGACTAGAAACGCAGTATTTT
>TRBJ1-2|TRBV7-6|-|TRBD1
CASSTGTGGQRGYGYTF
TGTGCCAGCAGCACCGGGACAGGGGGCCAACGGGGCTATGGCTACACCTTC
>TRBJ1-2|TRBV19|-|-
CASVGALGGGYTF
TGTGCCAGTGTTGGGGCCCTAGGGGGTGGCTACACCTTC
>TRBJ2-7|TRBV14|-|-
CASSQGGYEQYF
TGTGCCAGCAGCCAAGGAGGCTACGAGCAGTACTTC
>TRBJ2-3|TRBV19|once|TRBD2
CATATSGVTDTQYF
TGTGCCACCGCCACTAGCGGGGTCACAGATACGCAGTATTTT
>TRBJ1-5|TRBV7-2|-|-
CASSSRGNQPQHF
TGTGCCAGCAGCAGCAGGGGAAATCAGCCCCAGCATTTT
>TRBJ1-2|TRBV9|-|-
CASSVAQGRDYTF
TGTGCCAGCAGCGTAGCTCAGGGAAGGGACTACACCTTC
>TRBJ1-6|TRBV29-1|-|TRBD1
CSVGTGNSPLHF
TGCAGCGTTGGGACAGGGAATTCACCCCTCCACTTT
>TRBJ2-3|TRBV11-3|once|-
CASSSISPTDTQYF
TGTGCCAGCAGCTCTATCTCCCCCACCGATACGCAGTATTTT
>TRBJ1-3|TRBV19|-|TRBD1
CASRVRGPGNTIYF
TGTGCCAGTAGGGTCAGGGGGCCTGGAAACACCATATATTTT
>TRBJ2-1|TRBV10-3|once|-
CAILGTPYNEQFF
TGTGCCATCTTGGGGACACCTTACAATGAGCAGTTCTTC
>TRBJ1-3|TRBV21-1|-|-
CASSKVFASSGNTIYF
TGTGCCAGCAGCAAGGTGTTTGCGAGCTCTGGAAACACCATATATTTT
>TRBJ1-6|TRBV27|-|-
CASSFGGLSTMNSPLHF
TGTGCCAGCAGTTTTGGTGGGTTATCCACCATGAATTCACCCCTCCACTTT
>TRBJ2-2|TRBV24-1|-|TRBD1
CATSPGTGNTGELFF
TGTGCCACCAGTCCCGGGACAGGGAACACCGGGGAGCTGTTTTTT
>TRBJ2-3|TRBV5-6|-|-
CASSLAASVWYF
TGTGCCAGCAGCTTGGCCGCTAGCGTTTGGTATTTT
>TRBJ1-3|TRBV4-1|-|TRBD1
CASSQGGQGVYGNTIYF
TGCGCCAGCAGCCAAGGAGGACAGGGGGTTTATGGAAACACCATATATTTT
>TRBJ2-7|TRBV5-5|-|TRBD2
CASSSSSGGGYEQYF
TGTGCCAGCAGCTCGAGTAGCGGGGGAGGCTACGAGCAGTACTTC
>TRBJ2-1|TRBV9|-|TRBD2
CASSPRPPPGLNNEQFF
TGTGCCAGCAGCCCTAGGCCCCCCCCGGGACTAAACAATGAGCAGTTCTTC
>TRBJ1-1|TRBV27|-|TRBD1
CATRDRVYTEAFF
TGTGCCACCAGGGACAGGGTGTACACTGAAGCTTTCTTT
>TRBJ2-7|TRBV5-6|-|-
CASRHRDSSSYEQYF
TGTGCCAGCAGGCATCGGGACTCGAGTTCCTACGAGCAGTACTTC
>TRBJ1-6|TRBV30|-|TRBD1
CAWSGRQGMGSPLHF
TGTGCCTGGAGTGGAAGACAGGGGATGGGTTCACCCCTCCACTTT
>TRBJ2-1|TRBV18|-|-
CASSPGGYSNEQFF
TGTGCCAGCTCACCCGGAGGATATAGCAATGAGCAGTTCTTC
>TRBJ1-2|TRBV5-1|-|-
CASSIQGDNYGYTF
TGCGCCAGCAGTATTCAAGGGGATAACTATGGCTACACCTTC
>TRBJ2-7|TRBV5-1|few|-
CASRPGVFYEQYF
TGCGCCAGCCGGCCAGGCGTATTCTACGAGCAGTACTTC
>TRBJ1-6|TRBV18|-|-
CASSPTMTSSPLHF
TGTGCCAGCTCACCGACTATGACTAGTTCACCCCTCCACTTT
>TRBJ1-6|TRBV4-2|-|-
CASSQDFGEFNSPLHF
TGTGCCAGCAGCCAGGACTTCGGAGAGTTTAATTCACCCCTCCACTTT
>TRBJ1-1|TRBV19|-|-
CASSVDRTNTEAFF
TGTGCCAGTAGTGTTGACAGGACCAACACTGAAGCTTTCTTT
>TRBJ1-5|TRBV5-5|-|-
CASSIRPGNQPQHF
TGTGCCAGCAGCATAAGACCTGGCAATCAGCCCCAGCATTTT
>TRBJ1-2|TRBV11-2|-|TRBD1
CASSLGEGAYYGYTF
TGTGCCAGCAGCTTAGGCGAGGGGGCGTACTATGGCTACACCTTC
>TRBJ1-5|TRBV12-2|-|-
CASRFPRHLGQGINQPQHF
TGTGCAAGTCGCTTCCCCCGCCATCTTGGACAGGGTATTAATCAGCCCCAGCATTTT
>TRBJ2-5|TRBV5-4|-|TRBD1
CASSLAGQGAGETQYF
TGTGCCAGCAGCTTGGCGGGACAGGGGGCTGGAGAGACCCAGTACTTC
>TRBJ2-1|TRBV7-9|-|TRBD2
CASSLVGLRGSYNEQFF
TGTGCCAGCAGCTTAGTTGGTCTGCGGGGGTCGTACAATGAGCAGTTCTTC
>TRBJ2-7|TRBV18|-|-
CASSSRQSSYEQYF
TGTGCCAGCTCATCCCGACAGAGCTCCTACGAGCAGTACTTC
>TRBJ1-2|TRBV30|-|-
CAWSVGGYYGYTF
TGTGCCTGGAGTGTGGGAGGTTACTATGGCTACACCTTC
>TRBJ2-2|TRBV7-3|-|-
CASSAYPLVPGELFF
TGTGCCAGCAGCGCCTACCCACTAGTTCCCGGGGAGCTGTTTTTT
>TRBJ2-7|TRBV12-3/TRBV12-4|-|-
CASSLVYYEQYF
TGTGCCAGCAGTTTAGTCTACTACGAGCAGTACTTC
>TRBJ1-5|TRBV19|-|-
CASSTRDDQPQHF
TGTGCCAGTAGTACCAGGGATGATCAGCCCCAGCATTTT
>TRBJ1-6|TRBV11-2|-|TRBD1
CASSLQGDNSPLHF
TGTGCCAGCAGCTTGCAGGGGGATAATTCACCCCTCCACTTT
>TRBJ1-4|TRBV5-8|-|-
CASTLLNSPATNEKLFF
TGTGCCAGCACCCTGCTGAACAGTCCTGCAACTAATGAAAAACTGTTTTTT
>TRBJ1-1|TRBV29-1|-|-
CSVVNLLETEAFF
TGCAGCGTCGTGAACTTATTGGAGACTGAAGCTTTCTTT
>TRBJ2-5|TRBV29-1|once|-
CSVDPEETQYF
TGCAGCGTTGACCCAGAAGAGACCCAGTACTTC
>TRBJ2-5|TRBV7-2|-|-
CASSLAPAAGETQYF
TGTGCCAGCAGCTTAGCGCCGGCGGCGGGAGAGACCCAGTACTTC
>TRBJ1-2|TRBV30|-|-
CAWSVHDLGSWGGYTF
TGTGCCTGGAGTGTACATGATCTGGGCAGTTGGGGTGGCTACACCTTC
>TRBJ1-2|TRBV5-6|-|-
CASSFPLLRYGYTF
TGTGCCAGCAGCTTTCCCCTTCTTCGCTATGGCTACACCTTC
>TRBJ2-1|TRBV14|few|TRBD2
CASSSFEGTSGYNEQFF
TGTGCCAGCAGCTCCTTCGAAGGGACTAGCGGTTACAATGAGCAGTTCTTC
>TRBJ1-6|TRBV5-8|-|-
CASSLVMGSYNSPLHF
TGTGCCAGCAGCTTGGTAATGGGATCCTATAATTCACCCCTCCACTTT
>TRBJ1-4|TRBV12-3/TRBV12-4|-|-
CASSPLGEKLFF
TGTGCCAGCAGTCCCCTTGGGGAAAAACTGTTTTTT
>TRBJ1-5|TRBV6-5|-|-
CASSYSISARQPQHF
TGTGCCAGCAGTTACTCGATTTCGGCCAGGCAGCCCCAGCATTTT
>TRBJ1-1|TRBV5-1|-|TRBD1
CASSLPGGWNTEAFF
TGCGCCAGCAGCTTACCAGGGGGCTGGAACACTGAAGCTTTCTTT